The T cell receptor beta chain under discussion was sequenced for a study of cytomegalovirus exposure and HLA in healthy donors. These donors were members of the roughly 130-subject validation cohort, a group separate from the approximately 670-subject first cohort. The study's findings and limits: Overall, roughly 160 TCR beta chains were annotated as cytomegalovirus-associated. Many donors carried some public TCRs, although rarity characterized most TCR sequences. In a later analysis, first-cohort TCR clusters were found to tend to co-occur in the approximately 120 validation repertoires.

As regards this clone: Its antigen is undetermined.

TCRdb's table, derived via immunoSEQ multiplex PCR, lists solely in-frame clones and lacks some. The table records over 110,000 clones, 85% to 90% of them present only once. Source material: PBMCs. This sequence originates from a man aged 18 to 35 in good health and CMV-seropositive.

This CDR3 is CASMSAGGPKDTQYF. The CDR3 DNA reads TGTGCCAGCATGTCGGCAGGGGGCCCTAAAGATACGCAGTATTTT. The rearrangement joins TRBV2 to TRBJ2-3; 8 bases fit TRBD1. V lost 7 bases, J lost 5 bases, and 11 bases stayed unmatched. Per the germline V gene, CDR1 is SNHLY and CDR2 is FYNNEI. CDR3 length equals 15 residues.